This section outlines one T cell receptor beta chain sequence together with its context. The target antigen is unknown. CDR3 length: 15 residues. V shed 1 base and J shed 2 bases, with 11 bases lying between them. Germline CDR1 and CDR2: LGHNA and YSLEER. This sample stems from a study of T cell responses to AZD1222 COVID-19 vaccine. General study results and limits: The study found Spike-specific TCR breadth and depth rose after two AZD1222 doses.

The protocol was immunoSEQ multiplex PCR, while the TCRdb copy is restricted to in-frame clones and leaves out a portion. The data show over 85,000 clones, 92% seen once. The receptor comes from an adult who received the AZD1222 COVID-19 vaccine. The V gene is TRBV4-3, the J gene TRBJ1-1; D call uncertain. Sequencing used peripheral blood, obtained 28 days after the second AZD1222 dose. For the CDR3, the DNA is TGCGCCAGCAGCCAAGGTTTGCAGACAAACACTGAAGCTTTCTTT. Its protein is CASSQGLQTNTEAFF.